The 23 T cell receptor beta chains in this list originate from one sample, sequenced in a study of cytomegalovirus exposure and HLA in healthy donors. Clones were read by immunoSEQ multiplex PCR, and TCRdb kept only the in-frame ones, dropping some. Of some 320,000 clones in the sample, roughly nine tenths were seen once. Sequenced: PBMCs. The source is a woman aged 25 to 39 in good health and CMV-seropositive.

This rearrangement joins TRBV27 to TRBJ2-7, with 12 bases aligning to TRBD1. V was clipped by 8 bases and J by 7 bases; unmatched bases: 9. Germline CDR1 reads MNHEY; CDR2 reads SMNVEV (reference sequence). The CDR3 contains 14 residues. The CDR3 loop is CASRPGTGGGEQYF. The DNA of the CDR3 is TGTGCCAGCCGACCCGGGACAGGGGGCGGAGAGCAGTACTTC.

In DNA, the CDR3 is TGTGCCTGGGTGAGGGCCTGGGCTAGATTTTACAATGAGCAGTTCTTC. Translation gives CAWVRAWARFYNEQFF. V is TRBV30 and J is TRBJ2-1, with D maybe TRBD2 (5 bases). CDR1 and CDR2 (germline): GTSNPN, SVGIG (reference sequence). The V end was cut by 5 bases, the J end by 4 bases, with 21 bases between. There are 16 residues in the CDR3. Looking up the rest from reference TRBV30 and TRBJ2-1 gives the full variable domain: SQTIHQWPATLVQPVGSPLSLECTVEGTSNPNLYWYRQAAGRGLQLLFYSVGIGQISSEVPQNLSASRPQDRQFILSSKKLLLSDSGFYLCAWVRAWARFYNEQFFGPGTRLTVL.

The rearrangement uses TRBV2 and TRBJ2-1, with 12 nucleotides matching TRBD2. Trimming at V came to 11 bases and at J to 7 bases, leaving 9 bases not matched to a gene. Germline loops: CDR1 SNHLY, CDR2 FYNNEI. The CDR3 contains 14 residues. CDR3 coding DNA: TGTGCCCTCGGAGGACTAGCGGGAAATAATGAGCAGTTCTTC. Translating it yields CALGGLAGNNEQFF.

In its sample, this clone was seen once. The chain joins TRBV27 to TRBJ2-3, with D unresolved. Trimming removed 4 bases at V and 0 bases at J, with 8 bases between. Germline lookup yields CDR1 MNHEY and CDR2 SMNVEV (reference sequence). This CDR3 has 14 amino acids. This CDR3 reads CASSSQYSTDTQYF. In nucleotides, the CDR3 is TGTGCCAGCAGTTCCCAGTATAGCACAGATACGCAGTATTTT.

The genes are TRBV29-1 and TRBJ2-2; perhaps TRBD1 as D (6 bases). V lost 6 bases to trimming and J lost 6 bases, with 11 bases between them. The germline CDR1 and CDR2 sequences are SQVTM and ANQGSEA. The CDR3 loop spans 12 amino acids. The CDR3 sequence: CSVTGVAGELFF. Here the CDR3 DNA reads TGCAGCGTGACAGGCGTGGCCGGGGAGCTGTTTTTT.

J is TRBJ2-7 and V is TRBV29-1, with a possible D match to TRBD2 (5 bases). V shed 7 bases and J shed 0 bases, with 10 bases lying between them. CDR3 length equals 12 residues. Germline CDR1 and CDR2: SQVTM and ANQGSEA. In DNA form, the CDR3 reads TGCAGCGCCACTAGTAGCTCCTACGAGCAGTACTTC. This sequence encodes CSATSSSYEQYF.

The V call is TRBV13, the J call TRBJ2-7; perhaps TRBD1 as D (5 bases). The CDR3 contains 15 residues. Germline assignment: CDR1 PRHDT and CDR2 FYEKMQ (reference sequence). The V gene lost 2 bases and the J gene lost 6 bases, with 17 bases spanning the gap. The CDR3 sequence: CASSLRPGLSGEQYF. The CDR3 DNA sequence: TGTGCCAGCAGCTTACGTCCAGGGCTCTCTGGCGAGCAGTACTTC. The whole variable domain, filled in from reference TRBV13 and TRBJ2-7, reads AAGVIQSPRHLIKEKRETATLKCYPIPRHDTVYWYQQGPGQDPQFLISFYEKMQSDKGSIPDRFSAQQFSDYHSELNMSSLELGDSALYFCASSLRPGLSGEQYFGPGTRLTVT.

The chain has TRBV5-5 and TRBJ1-1, with a weak D call TRBD1 (6 bases). The CDR3 runs to 15 residues. V was pared by 4 bases and J by 1 base, with 14 bases between. Germline loops: CDR1 SGHKS, CDR2 YYEKEE (reference sequence). The CDR3 nucleotides read TGTGCCAGCAGCCGTGACAGGTCCAGGAACACTGAAGCTTTCTTT. Amino acids: CASSRDRSRNTEAFF.

For the CDR3, the DNA is TGTGCCACCAGCAGGCGACAGTATGGCTACACCTTC. It is translated as CATSRRQYGYTF. The chain carries TRBV15 and TRBJ1-2; D is possibly TRBD1 (5 bases). The V gene's germline CDR1 is LNHNV and CDR2 YYDKDF (reference sequence). The CDR3 extends over 12 amino acids. V dropped 3 bases and J dropped 5 bases, with 7 bases sitting between them.

The chain joins TRBV7-2 to TRBJ1-2; the D gene is possibly TRBD1 (5 bases). Trimming left V 4 bases short and J 4 bases short, with 19 bases between. This CDR3 is 16 amino acids long. Looked up from germline, CDR1 is SGHTA and CDR2 is FQGNSA. Here the CDR3 DNA reads TGTGCCAGCAGCTCAGGGCGGGTCCTCAAAACCTATGGCTACACCTTC. Encoded protein: CASSSGRVLKTYGYTF.

The chain is built from TRBV4-3 and TRBJ2-7, with 8 positions matching TRBD1. V shed 0 bases, J shed 2 bases, and the junction held 9 bases outside the gene matches. The length of the CDR3 is 17 residues. Germline assignment: CDR1 LGHNA and CDR2 YSLEER. For the CDR3, the DNA is TGCGCCAGCAGCCAAGATCTCCCTGGACAGGGAACCTACGAGCAGTACTTC. It yields the protein CASSQDLPGQGTYEQYF.

This chain uses TRBV6-5 with TRBJ2-7; D is undetermined. From germline, CDR1 is MNHEY and CDR2 SVGAGI. V lost 4 bases, J lost 2 bases, and 6 bases lay in between. This CDR3 region has 12 residues. The CDR3 loop reads CASSLDTYEQYF. The DNA for the CDR3 is TGTGCCAGCAGTTTGGATACCTACGAGCAGTACTTC.

The V gene is TRBV2, the J gene TRBJ1-5, with D possibly matching TRBD1 (5 bases). V gave up 6 bases and J gave up 4 bases, with 10 bases separating them. Germline V CDR1 and CDR2: SNHLY, FYNNEI. The length of the CDR3 is 13 residues. The CDR3 coding sequence is TGTGCCAGCAGCCCGACAGAAAATCAGCCCCAGCATTTT. The encoded protein is CASSPTENQPQHF. Based on the CDR3 plus reference TRBV2 and TRBJ1-5, the full variable domain is EPEVTQTPSHQVTQMGQEVILRCVPISNHLYFYWYRQILGQKVEFLVSFYNNEISEKSEIFDDQFSVERPDGSNFTLKIRSTKLEDSAMYFCASSPTENQPQHFGDGTRLSIL.

The V gene is TRBV7-9, the J gene TRBJ2-1, with 7 bases aligning to TRBD1. Germline lookup yields CDR1 SEHNR and CDR2 FQNEAQ (reference sequence). The length of the CDR3 is 14 residues. J was trimmed by 7 bases and V by 7 bases; bases with no gene match: 10. CDR3 DNA: TGTGCCAGCAACGTCGGGCAGGGGGAGAATGAGCAGTTCTTC. This sequence encodes CASNVGQGENEQFF.

The V and J genes are TRBV5-1 and TRBJ1-1; D might be TRBD1 (6 bases). This CDR3 spans 13 amino acids. Germline CDR1 SGHRS, CDR2 YFSETQ. The V and J ends lost 5 bases and 5 bases respectively, with 13 bases between them. The CDR3 DNA follows: TGCGCCAGCAGTAGGACAGAGACTACTGAAGCTTTCTTT. It encodes CASSRTETTEAFF.

The chain links TRBV30 to TRBJ1-3; perhaps TRBD1 as D (5 bases). From germline, CDR1 is GTSNPN and CDR2 SVGIG (reference sequence). This CDR3 spans 14 amino acids. Trimming removed 4 bases from V and 2 bases from J, with 12 bases in between. The CDR3 sequence: CAWKGNTPGNTIYF. The CDR3 DNA is TGTGCCTGGAAGGGGAACACACCTGGAAACACCATATATTTT.

The chain employs TRBV19 and TRBJ1-2; TRBD1 aligns across 10 bases. CDR1 is LNHDA, CDR2 SQIVND, per germline (reference sequence). The CDR3 totals 15 residues. The V gene end was trimmed by 5 bases and the J gene end by 0 bases; junction bases not matched to a gene: 3. The CDR3 DNA reads TGTGCCAGTAGTCCAGGGACAGGGGCTAACTATGGCTACACCTTC. Its protein is CASSPGTGANYGYTF.

About this clone itself: Sequence at one end of the junction differs from germline and may be a read error. The chain combines TRBV2 with TRBJ2-3; TRBD2 might be the D (6 bases). The CDR3 spans 14 residues. Germline V gene lookup returns CDR1 SNHLY and CDR2 FYNNEI. CDR3 sequence: CARSAGLNTDTQYF. CDR3 in DNA: TGTGCCAGAAGTGCTGGACTAAATACAGATACGCAGTATTTT.

In DNA, the CDR3 is TGTGCCAGCAACATACCTGGGGCCAACGTCCTGACTTTC. Translating it yields CASNIPGANVLTF. The rearrangement uses TRBV28 and TRBJ2-6; D remains ambiguous. This CDR3 region has 13 residues. Trimming took off 7 bases at V and 2 bases at J, with 6 bases between the two ends. Germline CDR1 MDHEN, CDR2 SYDVKM.

The gene calls are TRBV28 and TRBJ1-5, with 8 bases identical to TRBD1. The CDR3 extends over 15 amino acids. Germline loops: CDR1 MDHEN, CDR2 SYDVKM. Losses at the gene ends were 3 bases for V and 2 bases for J; bases not matched to a gene: 3. This CDR3 is CASSFRGRGNQPQHF. Here the CDR3 DNA reads TGTGCCAGCAGTTTCAGGGGGCGAGGCAATCAGCCCCAGCATTTT.

The chain joins TRBV7-3 to TRBJ2-7; perhaps TRBD1 as D (6 bases). Per the germline V gene, CDR1 is SGHTA and CDR2 is FQGTGA. The CDR3 is 13 residues long. V shed 6 bases and J shed 2 bases, with 11 bases lying between them. The CDR3 sequence is CASRHRAAYEQYF. In DNA form, the CDR3 reads TGTGCCAGCAGACACAGGGCGGCCTACGAGCAGTACTTC.

The J gene is TRBJ2-7, the V gene TRBV5-7; D gene uncertain. TRBV5-7 has ORF status, its function being uncertain. Trimming stripped 0 bases from V and 2 bases from J, with 12 bases between. This CDR3 contains 15 residues. CDR3 residues: CASSLGRTIPYEQYF. Written as DNA, the CDR3 is TGTGCCAGCAGCTTGGGGCGGACCATCCCCTACGAGCAGTACTTC.

V and J are TRBV28 and TRBJ1-2, with 10 bases matching TRBD1. The V gene end was trimmed by 5 bases and the J gene end by 8 bases; junction bases not matched to a gene: 11. Germline-derived CDR1 and CDR2 are MDHEN and SYDVKM. CDR3 length: 15 residues. CDR3 residues: CASSTPTGGAGGYTF. CDR3 DNA sequence: TGTGCCAGCAGTACCCCGACAGGGGGCGCGGGAGGCTACACCTTC.